This T cell receptor (beta chain) appears in the sequencing data of a study of blood T cell repertoires in COVID-19. Study-wide background: Researchers got acute and convalescent COVID-19 samples from the United States, Italy and Spain. PBMCs, B-cell-depleted T cells, or T cells were the source of the cDNA or gDNA that made up the material.

Original processing notes: From reference gene primer amplification, estimates of nucleated cell counts were derived. The assay was immunoSEQ multiplex PCR, and TCRdb's table has in-frame clones only and misses some. The D gene and trimming were derived from the DNA, and the V and J assignments and clone size from that table. The sample includes around 250,000 clones, 90% of them seen just once. CDR1 is MNHEY, CDR2 SVGAGI, per germline. V was shortened by 4 bases and J by 7 bases, with 11 bases between the two germline ends. The CDR3 sequence is 14 residues long. Seattle researchers signed up patients amid active infection and tracked them longitudinally.

This chain links TRBV6-5 with TRBJ1-6; D ambiguous. The sample was peripheral blood. The receptor was isolated from an older woman with COVID-19, enrolled during active disease. The CDR3 nucleotides read TGTGCCAGCAGTTTACAGAGAGGGAATTCACCCCTCCACTTT. The encoded protein is CASSLQRGNSPLHF.